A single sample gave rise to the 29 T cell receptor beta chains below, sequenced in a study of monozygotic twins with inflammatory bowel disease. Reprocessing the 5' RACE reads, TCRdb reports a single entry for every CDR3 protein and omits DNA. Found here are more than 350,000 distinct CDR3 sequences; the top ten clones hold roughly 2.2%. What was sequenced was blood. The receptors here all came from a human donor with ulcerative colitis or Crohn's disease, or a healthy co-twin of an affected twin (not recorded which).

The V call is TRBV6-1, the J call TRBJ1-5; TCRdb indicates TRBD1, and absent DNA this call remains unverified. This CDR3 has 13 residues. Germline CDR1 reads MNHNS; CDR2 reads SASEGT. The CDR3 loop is CASSQGFNQPQHF.

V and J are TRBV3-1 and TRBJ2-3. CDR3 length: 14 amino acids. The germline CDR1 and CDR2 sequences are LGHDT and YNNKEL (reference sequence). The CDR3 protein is CASSQDLNGNTQYF.

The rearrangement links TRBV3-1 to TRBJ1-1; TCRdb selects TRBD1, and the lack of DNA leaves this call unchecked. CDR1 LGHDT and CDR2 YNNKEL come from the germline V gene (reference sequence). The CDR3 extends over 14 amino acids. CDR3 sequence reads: CASSQPLRNTEAFF.

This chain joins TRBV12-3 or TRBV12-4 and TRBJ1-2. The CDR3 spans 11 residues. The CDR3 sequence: CASSLARNYTF.

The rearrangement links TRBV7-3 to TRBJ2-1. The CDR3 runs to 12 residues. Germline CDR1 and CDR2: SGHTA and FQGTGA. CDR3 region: CASSPINNEQFF.

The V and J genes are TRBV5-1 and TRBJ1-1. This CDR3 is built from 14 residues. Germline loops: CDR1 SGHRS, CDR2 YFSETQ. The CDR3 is CASSLDGLNTEAFF.

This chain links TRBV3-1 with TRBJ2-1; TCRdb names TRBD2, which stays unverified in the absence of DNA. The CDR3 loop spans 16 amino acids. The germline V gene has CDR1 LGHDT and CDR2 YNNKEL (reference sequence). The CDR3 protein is CASSQTGGPSYNEQFF.

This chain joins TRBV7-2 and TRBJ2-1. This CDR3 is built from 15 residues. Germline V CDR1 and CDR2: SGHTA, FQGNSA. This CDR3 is CASSLGRLLGNEQFF.

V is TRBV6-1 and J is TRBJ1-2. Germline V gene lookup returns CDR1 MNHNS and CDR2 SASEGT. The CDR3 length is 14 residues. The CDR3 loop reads CASSSPRANYGYTF.

The CDR3 is CASQGGTGGGEAFF. This chain connects TRBV5-1 to TRBJ1-1; TCRdb lists TRBD1, though no DNA is available to test this call. Germline V gene sequence: CDR1 SGHRS, CDR2 YFSETQ. This CDR3 is built from 14 residues.

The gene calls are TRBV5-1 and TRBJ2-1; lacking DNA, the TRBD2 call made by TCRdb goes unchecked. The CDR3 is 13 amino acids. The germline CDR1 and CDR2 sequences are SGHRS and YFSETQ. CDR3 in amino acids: CASSSSGLHEQFF.

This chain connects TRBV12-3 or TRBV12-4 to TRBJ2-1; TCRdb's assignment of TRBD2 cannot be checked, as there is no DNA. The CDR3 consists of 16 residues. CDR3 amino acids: CASSGEWTSGYNEQFF.

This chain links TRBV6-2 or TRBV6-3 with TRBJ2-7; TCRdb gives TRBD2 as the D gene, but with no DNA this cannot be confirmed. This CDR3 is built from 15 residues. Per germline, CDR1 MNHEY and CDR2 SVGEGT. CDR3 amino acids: CASSDPGLASYEQYF.

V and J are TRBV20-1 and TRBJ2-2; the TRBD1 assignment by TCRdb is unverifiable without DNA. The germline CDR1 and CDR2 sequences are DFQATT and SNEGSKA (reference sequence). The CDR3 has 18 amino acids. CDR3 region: CSARDPSRSTADTGELFF.

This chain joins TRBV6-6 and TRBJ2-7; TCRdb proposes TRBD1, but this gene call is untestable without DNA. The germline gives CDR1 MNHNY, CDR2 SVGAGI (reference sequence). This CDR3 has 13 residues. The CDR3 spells CASNKGREGEQYF.

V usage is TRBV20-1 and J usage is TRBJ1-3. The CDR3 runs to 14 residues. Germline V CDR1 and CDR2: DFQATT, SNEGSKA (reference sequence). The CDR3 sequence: CSAAQPGRGNTIYF.

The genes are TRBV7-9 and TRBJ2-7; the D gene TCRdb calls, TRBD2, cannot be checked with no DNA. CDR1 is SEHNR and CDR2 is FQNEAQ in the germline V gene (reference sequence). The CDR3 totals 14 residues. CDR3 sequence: CASVPGLSSYEQYF.

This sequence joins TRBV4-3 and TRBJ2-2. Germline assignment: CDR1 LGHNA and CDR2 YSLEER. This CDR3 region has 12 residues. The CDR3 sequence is CASSYGVGELFF.

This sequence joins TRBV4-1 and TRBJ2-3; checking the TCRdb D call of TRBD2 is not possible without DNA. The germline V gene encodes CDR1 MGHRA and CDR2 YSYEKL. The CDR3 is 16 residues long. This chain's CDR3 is CASSLQTSPSTDTQYF.

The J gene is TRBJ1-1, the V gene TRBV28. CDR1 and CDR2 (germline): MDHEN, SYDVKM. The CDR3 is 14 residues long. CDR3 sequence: CASSLLRGEVEAFF.

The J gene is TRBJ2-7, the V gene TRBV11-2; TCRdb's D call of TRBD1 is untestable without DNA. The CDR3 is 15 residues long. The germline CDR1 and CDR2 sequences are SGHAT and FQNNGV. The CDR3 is CASSLGQRSLYEQYF. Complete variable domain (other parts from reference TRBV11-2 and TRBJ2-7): EAGVAQSPRYKIIEKRQSVAFWCNPISGHATLYWYQQILGQGPKLLIQFQNNGVVDDSQLPKDRFSAERLKGVDSTLKIQPAKLEDSAVYLCASSLGQRSLYEQYFGPGTRLTVT.

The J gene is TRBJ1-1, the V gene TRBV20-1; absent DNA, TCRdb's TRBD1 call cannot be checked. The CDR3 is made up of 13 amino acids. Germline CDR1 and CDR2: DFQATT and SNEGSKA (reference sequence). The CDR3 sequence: CSTQQGQNTEAFF.

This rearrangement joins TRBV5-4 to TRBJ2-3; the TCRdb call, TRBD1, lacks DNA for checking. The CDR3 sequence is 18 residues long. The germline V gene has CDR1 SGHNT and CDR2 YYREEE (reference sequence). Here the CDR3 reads CASSPGTSGLKALDTQYF.

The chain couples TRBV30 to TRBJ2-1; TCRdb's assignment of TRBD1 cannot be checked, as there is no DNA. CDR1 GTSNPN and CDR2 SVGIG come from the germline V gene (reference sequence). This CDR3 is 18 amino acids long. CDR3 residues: CAWSGLYSSRWGPNEQFF. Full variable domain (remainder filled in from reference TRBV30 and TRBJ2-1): SQTIHQWPATLVQPVGSPLSLECTVEGTSNPNLYWYRQAAGRGLQLLFYSVGIGQISSEVPQNLSASRPQDRQFILSSKKLLLSDSGFYLCAWSGLYSSRWGPNEQFFGPGTRLTVL.

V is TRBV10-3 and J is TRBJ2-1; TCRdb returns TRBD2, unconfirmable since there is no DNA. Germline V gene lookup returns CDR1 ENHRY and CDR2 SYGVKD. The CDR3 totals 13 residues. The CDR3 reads CAIRGGNNNEQFF.

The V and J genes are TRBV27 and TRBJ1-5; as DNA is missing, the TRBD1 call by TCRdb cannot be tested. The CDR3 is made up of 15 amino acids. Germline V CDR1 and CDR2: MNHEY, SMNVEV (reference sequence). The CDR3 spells CASRAGTGGNQPQHF.

CDR3 in amino acids: CASSLEGQGQNEQYF. The gene calls are TRBV5-1 and TRBJ2-7; TCRdb lists TRBD1, though no DNA is available to test this call. Germline values: CDR1 SGHRS, CDR2 YFSETQ. This CDR3 is built from 15 residues.

CDR3 residues: CASSVRLDVNTEAFF. The chain links TRBV9 to TRBJ1-1. Germline CDR1 SGDLS, CDR2 YYNGEE. The CDR3 is 15 residues long.

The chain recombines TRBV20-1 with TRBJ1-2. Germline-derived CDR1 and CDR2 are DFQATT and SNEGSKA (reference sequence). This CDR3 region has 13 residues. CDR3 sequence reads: CSARDGRNYGYTF.